This is a list of T cell receptor beta chains from one sample in a study of blood T cell repertoires in COVID-19. Assay: immunoSEQ multiplex PCR; the TCRdb copy retains only in-frame clones and omits some. The data hold about 140,000 clones, with about 79% observed a single time. What was sequenced was peripheral blood. These receptors originate from a woman of 80 years or more with active or convalescent COVID-19. The CDR3 runs from the conserved cysteine through the conserved F or W. Fields, in order: V gene, D gene, J gene, clone size, CDR3 DNA, CDR3 protein. The D gene is left open where the match is weak. Part of the rows lack a size; the others show once, few, many or a class for expanded clones.

V: TRBV4-3
D: TRBD1
J: TRBJ1-5
size: .
DNA: TGCGCCAGCAGCACAGGGGCGGGCAATCAGCCCCAGCATTTT
CDR3: CASSTGAGNQPQHF

V: TRBV6-1
D: TRBD1
J: TRBJ1-4
size: .
DNA: TGTGCCAGCAGTGAAAGGACAGGGCCACTGTTTTTT
CDR3: CASSERTGPLFF

V: TRBV25-1
D: TRBD1
J: TRBJ2-1
size: .
DNA: TGTGCCAGCAGTGAATTGCGTACAGGGGGCATTGGGGAGCAGTTCTTC
CDR3: CASSELRTGGIGEQFF

V: TRBV12-2
D: .
J: TRBJ1-5
size: .
DNA: TGTGCAAGTCGCTTAGCGAGACAGGACAATCAGCCCCAGCATTTT
CDR3: CASRLARQDNQPQHF

V: TRBV7-3
D: .
J: TRBJ2-7
size: .
DNA: TGTGCCAGCAGCAAAGACGGGACCTACGAGCAGTACTTC
CDR3: CASSKDGTYEQYF

V: TRBV19
D: .
J: TRBJ1-6
size: .
DNA: TGTGCCAGTAGACCTTTATTTGGCGACACGAATTCACCCCTCCACTTT
CDR3: CASRPLFGDTNSPLHF

V: TRBV28
D: .
J: TRBJ1-5
size: .
DNA: TGTGCCAGCAGTACCCTCGGAGGGGTCCATCAGCCCCAGCATTTT
CDR3: CASSTLGGVHQPQHF

V: TRBV19
D: .
J: TRBJ1-1
size: .
DNA: TGTGCCAGTACCGTCGGAGTCAGGAACACTGAAGCTTTCTTT
CDR3: CASTVGVRNTEAFF

V: TRBV9
D: .
J: TRBJ2-1
size: .
DNA: TGTGCCAGCAGCCCCGTGTGGGGGCAGTCCTACAATGAGCAGTTCTTC
CDR3: CASSPVWGQSYNEQFF

V: TRBV5-8
D: TRBD2
J: TRBJ2-5
size: few
DNA: TGTGCCAGCAGCTTGATGGGCGGGGGGGACGAGACCCAGTACTTC
CDR3: CASSLMGGGDETQYF

V: TRBV10-3
D: .
J: TRBJ2-1
size: once
DNA: TGTGCCATCAGCGAAGGGGGGGCCGGACAGTTCTTC
CDR3: CAISEGGAGQFF

V: TRBV5-1
D: TRBD1
J: TRBJ1-1
size: .
DNA: TGCGCCAGCAGCTTGGCCAATAGGGCAGGGGGTAAGAACACTGAAGCTTTCTTT
CDR3: CASSLANRAGGKNTEAFF

V: TRBV6-5
D: TRBD1
J: TRBJ1-1
size: .
DNA: TGTGCCAGCAGATCGGGACAGGGGGAAAAAGCTTTCTTT
CDR3: CASRSGQGEKAFF

V: TRBV4-1
D: TRBD1
J: TRBJ1-2
size: .
DNA: TGCGCCAGCAGCCGGGACAGAAACTCTGGCTACACCTTC
CDR3: CASSRDRNSGYTF

V: TRBV6-5
D: .
J: TRBJ1-1
size: .
DNA: TGTGCCAGCTCCGGGACACCGAACACTGAAGCTTTCTTT
CDR3: CASSGTPNTEAFF

V: TRBV3-1/TRBV3-2
D: TRBD2
J: TRBJ2-1
size: once
DNA: TGTGCCAGCAGCCAAGATCGGCTAGCGGGGGCCGGCATGGCGCAGTTCTTC
CDR3: CASSQDRLAGAGMAQFF

V: TRBV7-2
D: .
J: TRBJ2-3
size: .
DNA: TGTGCCAGCAGCCGCTCGGGACAAATACGAACAGATACGCAGTATTTT
CDR3: CASSRSGQIRTDTQYF

V: TRBV20-1
D: .
J: TRBJ1-2
size: .
DNA: TGCAGTGCCCGCCGGGTCGATGGCTACACCTTC
CDR3: CSARRVDGYTF

V: TRBV28
D: .
J: TRBJ2-7
size: once
DNA: TGTGCCAGCAGCGGCCAGGTCCACGAGCAGTACTTC
CDR3: CASSGQVHEQYF

V: TRBV6-5
D: .
J: TRBJ2-1
size: once
DNA: TGTGCCAGCGAAGCCCGGGGTGGGCAGTTCTTC
CDR3: CASEARGGQFF

V: TRBV6-5
D: TRBD1
J: TRBJ1-3
size: .
DNA: TGTGCCAGCAGTCGGGTCCCGGGACAGGGAAACACCATATATTTT
CDR3: CASSRVPGQGNTIYF

V: TRBV5-1
D: TRBD2
J: TRBJ2-3
size: once
DNA: TGCGCCAGCAGCTCCGGGACTATAACAGATACGCAGTATTTT
CDR3: CASSSGTITDTQYF

V: TRBV27
D: TRBD1
J: TRBJ2-2
size: .
DNA: TGTGCCAGCAGTTCCTCCAGGGGGCCCACCGGGGAGCTGTTTTTT
CDR3: CASSSSRGPTGELFF

V: TRBV21-1
D: .
J: TRBJ2-1
size: .
DNA: TGTGCCAGCAGCAAAGGGACTAGCGGATTTCTCAATGAGCAGTTCTTC
CDR3: CASSKGTSGFLNEQFF

V: TRBV6-1
D: .
J: TRBJ1-5
size: few
DNA: TGTGCCAGCAGTGATGGGCAGGGATATCAGCCCCAGCATTTT
CDR3: CASSDGQGYQPQHF

V: TRBV5-1
D: .
J: TRBJ1-2
size: .
DNA: TGCGCCAGCAGCCCCACACCTACAGTAACTCGCTATGGCTACACCTTC
CDR3: CASSPTPTVTRYGYTF

V: TRBV18
D: .
J: TRBJ1-5
size: once
DNA: TGTGCCAGCTCACCATCCCCGAATCAGCCCCAGCATTTT
CDR3: CASSPSPNQPQHF

V: TRBV19
D: .
J: TRBJ1-6
size: few
DNA: TGTGCCACCGAGGGGGGGTCAGGGTCACCCCTCCACTTT
CDR3: CATEGGSGSPLHF

V: TRBV11-2
D: .
J: TRBJ2-7
size: .
DNA: TGTGCCAGCAGCTTACAGGGCCAAAGCTCCTACGAGCAGTACTTC
CDR3: CASSLQGQSSYEQYF

V: TRBV30
D: TRBD1
J: TRBJ1-4
size: .
DNA: TGTGCCTGGAGAGGGACAGGGGTAGGCGAAAAACTGTTTTTT
CDR3: CAWRGTGVGEKLFF

V: TRBV29-1
D: .
J: TRBJ2-1
size: once
DNA: TGCAGCGTTGAATTTGTGACAGGCCCTAACAATGAGCAGTTCTTC
CDR3: CSVEFVTGPNNEQFF

V: TRBV4-3
D: TRBD2
J: TRBJ2-7
size: once
DNA: TGCGCCAGCAGCCAAGATCGGGGGGTGAGCGGGGTCAGAGAGCAGTACTTC
CDR3: CASSQDRGVSGVREQYF

V: TRBV30
D: .
J: TRBJ2-7
size: .
DNA: TGTGCCTGGAGTGTACGGGGTTCCCACGAGCAGTACTTC
CDR3: CAWSVRGSHEQYF

V: TRBV7-3
D: TRBD1
J: TRBJ2-1
size: .
DNA: TGTGCCAGCAGCGCCGGGACAGGGGGCAGTGAGCAGTTCTTC
CDR3: CASSAGTGGSEQFF

V: TRBV3-1/TRBV3-2
D: .
J: TRBJ2-2
size: .
DNA: TGTGCCAGCAGCACACGGAGGGATAACACCGGGGAGCTGTTTTTT
CDR3: CASSTRRDNTGELFF

V: TRBV2
D: TRBD2
J: TRBJ2-7
size: .
DNA: TGTGCCAGCAGCATCCCGACTAGCGGGGGGCCCTCGGACTACGAGCAGTACTTC
CDR3: CASSIPTSGGPSDYEQYF

V: TRBV5-4
D: TRBD1
J: TRBJ1-2
size: .
DNA: TGTGCCAGCAGCCTACAGGGGGTCTATGGCTACACCTTC
CDR3: CASSLQGVYGYTF

V: TRBV18
D: TRBD1
J: TRBJ1-2
size: few
DNA: TGTGCCAGCTCACAAACCGGGACAGGGGACTATGGCTACACCTTC
CDR3: CASSQTGTGDYGYTF

V: TRBV30
D: TRBD1
J: TRBJ2-2
size: .
DNA: TGTGCCTGGAGTGTTTACAGGGGCTGGAACACCGGGGAGCTGTTTTTT
CDR3: CAWSVYRGWNTGELFF

V: TRBV30
D: TRBD1
J: TRBJ2-5
size: .
DNA: TGTGCCTGGAGCCCAGGGGACAGGGCCCCAGAGACCCAGTACTTC
CDR3: CAWSPGDRAPETQYF

V: TRBV9
D: TRBD1
J: TRBJ1-1
size: .
DNA: TGTGCCAGCAGCTTGGCCGGGACAGCGAACACTGAAGCTTTCTTT
CDR3: CASSLAGTANTEAFF

V: TRBV30
D: .
J: TRBJ1-1
size: .
DNA: TGTGCCTGGAGTGTACGGGAGGGCGGTGAAGCTTTCTTT
CDR3: CAWSVREGGEAFF

V: TRBV7-2
D: TRBD2
J: TRBJ2-7
size: .
DNA: TGTGCCAGCAGCTTAGTAGCGGGGGGGCCCTCCTACGAGCAGTACTTC
CDR3: CASSLVAGGPSYEQYF

V: TRBV14
D: .
J: TRBJ1-1
size: few
DNA: TGTGCCAGCAGCCAGTCCCTCCCCACTGAAGCTTTCTTT
CDR3: CASSQSLPTEAFF

V: TRBV30
D: .
J: TRBJ2-2
size: .
DNA: TGTGCCTGGACAAACCTCGGGACGAACACCGGGGAGCTGTTTTTT
CDR3: CAWTNLGTNTGELFF

V: TRBV7-2
D: TRBD1
J: TRBJ1-6
size: .
DNA: TGTGCCAGCAGCTTATCTACAGGGGAGAATTCACCCCTCCACTTT
CDR3: CASSLSTGENSPLHF

V: TRBV5-3
D: .
J: TRBJ2-2
size: .
DNA: TGTGCCAGAAGCCAAATGACAGGATTATACACCGGGGAGCTGTTTTTT
CDR3: CARSQMTGLYTGELFF

V: TRBV30
D: TRBD2
J: TRBJ2-2
size: .
DNA: TGTGCCTGGAGTGTAGGGCTAGCGGGGTTGAGAGGGGAGCTGTTTTTT
CDR3: CAWSVGLAGLRGELFF

V: TRBV7-2
D: TRBD1
J: TRBJ1-2
size: .
DNA: TGTGCCAGCAGCTTAGGGGGACAGGGGGCCGTCTATGGCTACACCTTC
CDR3: CASSLGGQGAVYGYTF

V: TRBV15
D: .
J: TRBJ1-6
size: .
DNA: TGTGCCACCAGCAGTCGGGCAGAGCGGGAGGGTTCACCCCTCCACTTT
CDR3: CATSSRAEREGSPLHF

V: TRBV6-5
D: TRBD1
J: TRBJ1-2
size: .
DNA: TGTGCCAGCAGACCAGGGACAGGTCGTGGCTACACCTTC
CDR3: CASRPGTGRGYTF

V: TRBV11-2
D: .
J: TRBJ1-2
size: .
DNA: TGTGCCAGCAGCGCGCAGGGCCTCTATGGCTACACCTTC
CDR3: CASSAQGLYGYTF

V: TRBV27
D: TRBD1
J: TRBJ1-1
size: once
DNA: TGTGCCAGCAGGCCGGACAGGGGCACGAACACTGAAGCTTTCTTT
CDR3: CASRPDRGTNTEAFF

V: TRBV10-2
D: .
J: TRBJ2-3
size: .
DNA: TGCGCCAGCAATACAGGGTCCACAGATACGCAGTATTTT
CDR3: CASNTGSTDTQYF

V: TRBV19
D: TRBD1
J: TRBJ1-2
size: .
DNA: TGTGCCAGTAGGGGACAGTACTATGGCTACACCTTC
CDR3: CASRGQYYGYTF